This is a list of T cell receptor beta chains from one sample in a study of T cell responses to AZD1222 COVID-19 vaccine. Measured with immunoSEQ multiplex PCR; TCRdb has only the in-frame clones, and not every one. The repertoire holds about 150,000 clones, with 91% as singletons. This specimen was peripheral blood, taken 28 days after the second AZD1222 dose. The receptors shown here come from an adult who received the AZD1222 COVID-19 vaccine. CDR3s include the opening cysteine and the closing phenylalanine or tryptophan. D genes are given only for firm matches. Size values are once, few and many counts, or a class for expanded clones, and some rows have none.

v_gene,j_gene,abundance,d_gene,CDR3aa,CDR3nt
TRBV7-9,TRBJ1-1,-,TRBD1,CASSPSGGAGRTEAFF,TGTGCCAGCAGCCCCTCAGGGGGCGCGGGAAGGACTGAAGCTTTCTTT
TRBV7-2,TRBJ1-5,-,-,CASSLAPDPAFQPQHF,TGTGCCAGCAGCTTAGCGCCGGATCCCGCGTTTCAGCCCCAGCATTTT
TRBV7-9,TRBJ2-1,-,-,CASSLRRDRNEQFF,TGTGCCAGCAGCTTAAGGAGGGATCGCAATGAGCAGTTCTTC
TRBV9,TRBJ2-5,-,TRBD2,CASSAGLAKPEYF,TGTGCCAGCAGCGCAGGACTAGCAAAACCCGAGTACTTC
TRBV5-5,TRBJ1-5,-,-,CASSPWRGEGNQPQHF,TGTGCCAGCAGCCCGTGGCGGGGGGAGGGCAATCAGCCCCAGCATTTT
TRBV5-1,TRBJ2-2,few,-,CASSPGDTNTGELFF,TGCGCCAGCAGTCCCGGGGACACGAACACCGGGGAGCTGTTTTTT
TRBV4-1,TRBJ1-5,-,-,CASSQVADPSQPQHF,TGCGCCAGCAGCCAAGTGGCGGACCCCTCTCAGCCCCAGCATTTT
TRBV6-6,TRBJ1-1,-,-,CASSYAVNTEAFF,TGTGCCAGCAGTTACGCAGTTAACACTGAAGCTTTCTTT
TRBV6-5,TRBJ2-7,-,TRBD2,CASSPGLATGEQYF,TGTGCCAGCAGCCCGGGACTAGCGACGGGCGAGCAGTACTTC
TRBV5-1,TRBJ1-3,-,-,CASSLAGTAGNTIYF,TGCGCCAGCAGCTTGGCGGGGACCGCTGGAAACACCATATATTTT
TRBV12-3/TRBV12-4,TRBJ1-2,-,TRBD1,CASSRTGYGYTF,TGTGCCAGCAGCAGGACAGGTTATGGCTACACCTTC
TRBV24-1,TRBJ2-5,-,-,CATSGPAWETQYF,TGTGCCACCAGTGGACCCGCCTGGGAGACCCAGTACTTC
TRBV19,TRBJ2-1,few,-,CASSILRGNEQFF,TGTGCCAGTAGTATCCTCAGGGGCAATGAGCAGTTCTTC